The rows below give T cell receptor beta chains drawn from one sample of a study of response to subunit inactivated influenza vaccine. Each CDR3 protein gets one entry after TCRdb re-called the RT-PCR reads with MiXCR. The sample shows roughly 710,000 distinct CDR3 sequences, approximately 15% of them seen only once. Sequencing was performed on PBMCs from blood, taken 14 to 15 days before vaccination. Receptors originate from a man between 50 and 59 years old who received an inactivated influenza vaccine. CDR3s include the opening cysteine and the closing phenylalanine or tryptophan. The order of the fields is clone size, V gene, J gene, D gene, CDR3 DNA, CDR3 protein. D genes are given only for firm matches. Not all rows give a size; the values are once, few, many and, for expanded clones, a class.

>few|TRBV29-1|TRBJ2-2|TRBD2
TGCAGCGTTGAAGCGGGAGGGTTGGCCGGGGAGCTGTTTTTT
CSVEAGGLAGELFF
>many|TRBV5-1|TRBJ1-1|.
TGCGCCAGCAGCTTGCAGACAATAACTGAAGCTTTCTTT
CASSLQTITEAFF
>.|TRBV12-3/TRBV12-4|TRBJ2-5|.
TGTGCCAGCAGTTTTAATATAGAAGAGACCCAGTACTTC
CASSFNIEETQYF
>few|TRBV6-4|TRBJ2-1|TRBD1
TGTGCCAGCAGCTTTCGGACAGGGGGCTCCTACAATGAGCAGTTCTTC
CASSFRTGGSYNEQFF
>few|TRBV18|TRBJ2-1|TRBD2
TGTGCCAGCTCACCACGTTCTAGCGGAGTGGGGTCTCGAGGTGAGCAGTTCTTC
CASSPRSSGVGSRGEQFF
>.|TRBV20-1|TRBJ2-6|.
TGCAGTGCTGGGTCGTCCTCTGGGGCCAACGTCCTGACTTTC
CSAGSSSGANVLTF
>.|TRBV9|TRBJ1-2|TRBD1
TGTGCCAGCAGCGTGGGGGGACAGATCCTCTATGGCTACACCTTC
CASSVGGQILYGYTF
>.|TRBV7-2|TRBJ2-7|.
TGTGCCAGCAGCTTAGCCAGGGGCTCCTACGAGCAGTACTTC
CASSLARGSYEQYF
>few|TRBV12-3/TRBV12-4|TRBJ2-3|.
TGTGCCAGCAGTCGAGGACTGGTGGGGGGCACAGATACGCAGTATTTT
CASSRGLVGGTDTQYF
>few|TRBV20-1|TRBJ2-7|.
TGCAGTGCTATTAAATCAGGGTTGGGTGAGCAGTACTTC
CSAIKSGLGEQYF
>.|TRBV6-5|TRBJ2-5|TRBD2
TGTGCCAGCAGTTATAGCGGGAGTAGTTTGGAGACCCAGTACTTC
CASSYSGSSLETQYF
>few|TRBV4-2|TRBJ1-4|.
TGTGCCAGCAGCCAAAAGGACTGGGGTAATGAAAAACTGTTTTTT
CASSQKDWGNEKLFF
>.|TRBV20-1|TRBJ2-1|.
TGCAGTGCTAGCGGGGGCACCTACAATGAGCAGTTCTTC
CSASGGTYNEQFF
>many|TRBV10-3|TRBJ2-1|TRBD1
TGTGCCATCAGGCCGGGACAGGGGAATGAGCAGTTCTTC
CAIRPGQGNEQFF
>.|TRBV7-2|TRBJ1-2|.
TGTGCCAGCAGCCCGGGACCAGGGCCTGGCTACACCTTC
CASSPGPGPGYTF
>.|TRBV6-6|TRBJ2-7|TRBD1
TGTGCCGTACAGGGGGCGGTCGAGCAGTACTTC
CAVQGAVEQYF
>many|TRBV7-9|TRBJ2-5|TRBD1
TGTGCCAGCAGCCCAAGGGGGCAGCAAGAGACCCAGTACTTC
CASSPRGQQETQYF
>few|TRBV10-3|TRBJ2-1|TRBD2
TGTGCCATCAGTGAGTCGGGTAGCGGGGGGTCGAATGAGCAGTTCTTC
CAISESGSGGSNEQFF
>few|TRBV4-3|TRBJ1-4|.
TGCGCCAGCAGCCCAAGAGCCCAGGGTAATGAAAAACTGTTTTTT
CASSPRAQGNEKLFF
>few|TRBV6-5|TRBJ2-5|TRBD2
TGTGCCAGCAGTTCCGCCCTGACTAGCGGGAGGAAAGAGACCCAGTACTTC
CASSSALTSGRKETQYF
>many|TRBV3-1|TRBJ2-1|.
TGTGCCAGCAGCCAAGATGACTTAAACTCTTACAATGAGCAGTTCTTC
CASSQDDLNSYNEQFF
>.|TRBV12-3/TRBV12-4|TRBJ2-3|.
TGTGCCAGCAGTACTAGTAGCACGGGGGACACAACAGATACGCAGTATTTT
CASSTSSTGDTTDTQYF
>few|TRBV7-9|TRBJ2-5|.
TGTGCCAGCAGGAAGGCAGAGACCCAGTACTTC
CASRKAETQYF
>few|TRBV12-3/TRBV12-4|TRBJ1-1|.
TGTGCCAGCTCTCGCCTCCGTAGGCAGATGAACACTGAAGCTTTCTTT
CASSRLRRQMNTEAFF
>many|TRBV2|TRBJ2-3|TRBD2
TGTGCCAGCAGTGATGGGGGGGAAAGCACAGATACGCAGTATTTT
CASSDGGESTDTQYF
>few|TRBV11-2|TRBJ2-1|.
TGTGCCAGCAGCTCGTACAGGGGCGCGGGAGCGAACAATGAGCAGTTCTTC
CASSSYRGAGANNEQFF
>.|TRBV4-3|TRBJ2-5|.
TGCGCCCGCAACCAAGACCAATCGAGGAGGATCGGGACCCAGTACTTC
CARNQDQSRRIGTQYF
>many|TRBV3-1|TRBJ1-2|.
TGTGCCAGCAGCCGACAAAAACTTGGCTACACCTTC
CASSRQKLGYTF
>.|TRBV3-1|TRBJ2-7|TRBD2
TGTGCCAGCAGGAGGGGGACTAGCTCCTACGAGCAGTACTTC
CASRRGTSSYEQYF
>.|TRBV4-3|TRBJ1-2|TRBD1
TGCGCCAGCAGCCAAGGATTAAGGACAGGGAATGGCTACACCTTC
CASSQGLRTGNGYTF
>few|TRBV7-2|TRBJ2-1|TRBD2
TGTGCCAGCACCAAAGCGGGGGGACCTACGGATGAGCAGTTCTTC
CASTKAGGPTDEQFF
>.|TRBV7-9|TRBJ2-3|TRBD2
TGTGCCAGCAGCCCCTCCCTAGCGGGAAGTCGGACAGATACGCAGTATTTT
CASSPSLAGSRTDTQYF
>few|TRBV29-1|TRBJ2-2|.
TGCAGCGTTGAAGATCTTTGGACCGGGGAGCTGTTTTTT
CSVEDLWTGELFF
>.|TRBV5-1|TRBJ2-7|.
TGCGCCAGCAGCTTGGGGCTCAAAGGCTCCTACGAGCAGTACTTC
CASSLGLKGSYEQYF
>few|TRBV7-9|TRBJ1-1|.
TGTGCCAGCAGCTTAGATAGGAATGAAGCTTTCTTT
CASSLDRNEAFF
>.|TRBV15|TRBJ2-1|.
TGTGCCACCAGCAGAGATGGGTCTACGTACAATGAGCAGTTCTTC
CATSRDGSTYNEQFF
>many|TRBV28|TRBJ2-7|TRBD1
TGTGCCAGCAGTTTATTGACAGGGGAGGATTACGAGCAGTACTTC
CASSLLTGEDYEQYF
>.|TRBV7-2|TRBJ2-5|TRBD2
TGTGCCAGCAGCAAAAAACGGGGGGGCGTCGAGACCCAGTACTTC
CASSKKRGGVETQYF
>.|TRBV5-1|TRBJ2-7|.
TGCGCCAGCAGCTTGGTAGAGAAGGACTACGAGCAGTACTTC
CASSLVEKDYEQYF
>few|TRBV20-1|TRBJ1-6|.
TGCAGTGCTAGAGATGGGGGAAAGTCCTATAATTCACCCCTCCACTTT
CSARDGGKSYNSPLHF
>.|TRBV10-3|TRBJ1-1|TRBD1
TGTGCCATCAGTGTTGGGACAGGGGGGAACACTGAAGCTTTCTTT
CAISVGTGGNTEAFF
>.|TRBV7-2|TRBJ1-1|.
TGTGCCAGCAGCCCGGTTGGAGGGTCGAACACTGAAGCTTTCTTT
CASSPVGGSNTEAFF
>.|TRBV7-2|TRBJ1-3|.
TGTGCCAGCAGCTTGTGGGGTGGAAACACCATATATTTT
CASSLWGGNTIYF
>many|TRBV6-5|TRBJ2-3|.
TGTGCCAGCAGTTTCCCGGCAGGAAGAGATACGCAGTATTTT
CASSFPAGRDTQYF